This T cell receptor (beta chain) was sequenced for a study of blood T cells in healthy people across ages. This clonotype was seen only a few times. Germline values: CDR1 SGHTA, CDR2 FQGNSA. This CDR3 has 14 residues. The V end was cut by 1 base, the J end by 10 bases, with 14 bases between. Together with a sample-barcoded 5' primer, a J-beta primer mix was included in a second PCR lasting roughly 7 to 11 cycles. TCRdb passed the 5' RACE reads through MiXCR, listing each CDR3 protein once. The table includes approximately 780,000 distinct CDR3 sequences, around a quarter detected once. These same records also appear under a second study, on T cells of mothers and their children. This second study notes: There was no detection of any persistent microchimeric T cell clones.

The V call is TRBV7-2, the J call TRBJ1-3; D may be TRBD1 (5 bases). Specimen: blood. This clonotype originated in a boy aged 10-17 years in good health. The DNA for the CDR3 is TGTGCCAGCAGCTTAGATCGGGGGGGGGTAACCATATATTTT. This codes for CASSLDRGGVTIYF.